One and the same sample provided the 8 T cell receptor beta chains below, sequenced in a study of tumor and adjacent non-tumor tissue in lung cancer. This sample's RNA came from whole unsorted tissue. TCRbeta libraries were built with three rounds of nested PCR, modified from ARM-PCR. TCRdb redid the calling of the multiplex PCR reads with MiXCR, one entry per CDR3 protein. The data contain 90,000 or so distinct CDR3 sequences, around two thirds of them singletons. The sample taken for sequencing was lung tumor tissue. The receptors come from a man between 65 and 85 years old with non-small cell lung cancer.

J is TRBJ2-7 and V is TRBV5-4; TRBD1 matches 8 bases. This CDR3 spans 14 amino acids. The germline gives CDR1 SGHNT, CDR2 YYREEE (reference sequence). In DNA form, the CDR3 reads TGTGCTAGCTGCTCGACAGGGGCAACCTACGAGCAGTACTTC. This sequence encodes CASCSTGATYEQYF.

This sequence joins TRBV11-2 and TRBJ2-7; D not certain. V was pared by 0 bases and J by 3 bases, with 12 bases between. The CDR3 runs to 15 residues. Germline V gene data show CDR1 as SGHAT and CDR2 as FQNNGV. The CDR3 reads CASSLDTLSGYEQYF. CDR3 bases: TGTGCCAGCAGCTTAGATACCTTAAGTGGCTACGAGCAGTACTTC.

As concerns this clonotype: A read error may produce the germline difference seen at one junction end. This sequence joins TRBV12-5 and TRBJ2-1; 9 bases line up with TRBD2. CDR1 is LGHNT, CDR2 FRNRAP, per germline. The CDR3 covers 17 residues. CDR3 nucleotide sequence: TGTGCTAGTGGTTTGGAGAAGAGCGGGAGGCCCTACAATGAGCAGTTTTTC. Encoded protein: CASGLEKSGRPYNEQFF.

This clonotype appeared a single time. The gene calls are TRBV7-9 and TRBJ1-1, with D uncertain. Per the germline V gene, CDR1 is SEHNR and CDR2 is FQNEAQ (reference sequence). Trimming shortened V by 2 bases and J by 0 bases, and 16 bases separated the two germline ends. The CDR3 extends over 17 amino acids. The CDR3 reads CASSLTWRVPLNTEAFF. CDR3 DNA sequence: TGTGCCAGCAGCTTAACTTGGAGGGTGCCTTTGAACACTGAAGCTTTCTTT.

The chain is built from TRBV29-1 and TRBJ1-2; possibly TRBD1 for D (5 bases). The CDR3 is 14 amino acids. Germline loops: CDR1 SQVTM, CDR2 ANQGSEA. V dropped 1 base and J dropped 7 bases, with 16 bases sitting between them. The CDR3 DNA reads TGCAGCGTTGAAGTGTGGGGGGAAGACTGTGGCTACACCTTC. Its protein product is CSVEVWGEDCGYTF.

The rearrangement uses TRBV19 and TRBJ2-1, with 9 bases matching TRBD2. Germline assignment: CDR1 LNHDA and CDR2 SQIVND (reference sequence). The CDR3 runs to 16 residues. With 7 bases clipped from V and 2 bases from J, the junction kept 9 bases outside the gene matches. CDR3 nucleotides: TGTGCCAGTACCGAACCTAGCGGGACCCCCTACAATGAGCAGTTCTTC. Translated: CASTEPSGTPYNEQFF.

On this clonotype: A junction end diverges from the germline sequence, so it may reflect a read error. This chain links TRBV11-2 with TRBJ2-3; 7 bases line up with TRBD2. This CDR3 has 17 amino acids. Germline V gives CDR1 SGHAT, CDR2 FQNNGV. The DNA for the CDR3 is TGTGCCAGCAGCTCCCTCGTGACAAGCGGGAACACAGACACGCAGTATTTT. This encodes CASSSLVTSGNTDTQYF.

This clonotype is deemed medium-sized. The genes are TRBV14 and TRBJ1-6, with 8 bases identical to TRBD1. Unmatched junction bases numbered 3, after V lost 2 bases and J lost 6 bases. CDR1 and CDR2 (germline): SGHDN, FVKESK. The CDR3 runs 15 residues. This CDR3 is CASSQRTGRNSPLHF. The CDR3 DNA is TGTGCCAGCAGCCAACGGACAGGGCGTAATTCACCCCTCCACTTT.